Detailed here is one TCR beta chain. The sample comes from a study of blood T cells in healthy people across ages. Alongside a J-beta primer mix, a sample-barcoded 5' primer served in a second PCR lasting roughly 7 to 11 cycles. TCRdb reprocessed the 5' RACE reads with MiXCR, giving one entry per CDR3 protein. The sample has 700,000 or so distinct CDR3 sequences, 40% to 50% seen once. The receptor's source is a man at least 80 years old in good health. Specimen: blood.

The CDR3 DNA reads as TGTGCCAGCAGTGACTTGCGGGAGGCGTACGAGCGGTACTTC. This translates into CASSDLREAYERYF. The J gene is TRBJ2-5, the V gene TRBV2; 8 bases match TRBD2. The V segment lost 3 bases and the J segment 13 bases; nucleotides outside the gene matches: 13. Germline CDR1 reads SNHLY; CDR2 reads FYNNEI. The CDR3 is 14 amino acids. Filled out from reference TRBV2 and TRBJ2-5, the complete variable domain reads EPEVTQTPSHQVTQMGQEVILRCVPISNHLYFYWYRQILGQKVEFLVSFYNNEISEKSEIFDDQFSVERPDGSNFTLKIRSTKLEDSAMYFCASSDLREAYERYFGPGTRLLVL.